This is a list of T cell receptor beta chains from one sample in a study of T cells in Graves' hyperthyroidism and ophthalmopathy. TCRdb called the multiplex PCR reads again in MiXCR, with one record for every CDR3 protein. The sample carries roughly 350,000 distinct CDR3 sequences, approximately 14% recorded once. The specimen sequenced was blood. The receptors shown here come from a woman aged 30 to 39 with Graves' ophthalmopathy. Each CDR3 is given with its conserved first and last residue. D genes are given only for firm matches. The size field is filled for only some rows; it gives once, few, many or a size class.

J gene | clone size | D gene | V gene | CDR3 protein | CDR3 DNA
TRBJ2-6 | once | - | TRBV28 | CASSFRVGSGANVLTF | TGTGCCAGCAGTTTCCGGGTGGGCTCTGGGGCCAACGTCCTGACTTTC
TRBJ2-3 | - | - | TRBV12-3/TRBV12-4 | CASSFLGGGLTDTQYF | TGTGCCAGCAGTTTCTTGGGGGGGGGGCTCACAGATACGCAGTATTTT
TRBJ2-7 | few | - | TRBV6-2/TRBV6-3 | CASSYKPTAKIYEQYF | TGTGCCAGCAGTTACAAACCGACGGCCAAAATCTACGAGCAGTACTTC
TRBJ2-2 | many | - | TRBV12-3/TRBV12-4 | CASSPRALAGELFF | TGTGCCAGCAGCCCTCGTGCGCTAGCCGGGGAGCTGTTTTTT
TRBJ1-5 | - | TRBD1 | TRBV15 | CATSRTGPQPQHF | TGTGCCACCAGCAGGACAGGGCCTCAGCCCCAGCATTTT
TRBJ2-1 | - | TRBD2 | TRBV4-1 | CASSLRAGAGLSDEQFF | TGCGCCAGCAGCCTCCGAGCGGGGGCCGGACTATCCGATGAGCAGTTCTTC
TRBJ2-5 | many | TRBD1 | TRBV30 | CAWGDSHQETQYF | TGTGCCTGGGGGGACAGTCACCAAGAGACCCAGTACTTC
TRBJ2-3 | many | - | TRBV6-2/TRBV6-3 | CASKRQATDTQYF | TGTGCCAGCAAACGACAGGCTACAGATACGCAGTATTTT
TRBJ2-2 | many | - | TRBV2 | CASRAQGLQTGELFF | TGTGCCAGCAGGGCACAGGGATTGCAAACCGGGGAGCTGTTTTTT
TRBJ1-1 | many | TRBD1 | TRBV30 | CAWRQGSYTEAFF | TGTGCCTGGCGACAGGGTTCGTACACTGAAGCTTTCTTT
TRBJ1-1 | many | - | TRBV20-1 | CSASSRGAFF | TGCAGTGCTAGTTCGAGGGGGGCTTTCTTT
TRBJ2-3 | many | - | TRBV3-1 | CASSRMTGRTDTQYF | TGTGCCAGCAGCCGAATGACAGGCCGCACAGATACGCAGTATTTT
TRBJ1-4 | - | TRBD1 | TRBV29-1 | CSVEGQGSNEKLFF | TGCAGCGTTGAGGGACAGGGAAGTAATGAAAAACTGTTTTTT
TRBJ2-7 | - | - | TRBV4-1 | CASSQNRQAYEQYF | TGCGCCAGCAGCCAAAATAGACAGGCCTACGAGCAGTACTTC
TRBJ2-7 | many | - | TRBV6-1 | CASSPDSTSSYEQYF | TGTGCCAGCAGCCCGGACAGTACGAGCTCCTACGAGCAGTACTTC
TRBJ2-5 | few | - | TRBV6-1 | CASSPRDNQETQYF | TGTGCCAGCAGCCCCCGGGACAACCAAGAGACCCAGTACTTC
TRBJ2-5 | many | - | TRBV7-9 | CASSLGQSTPQETQYF | TGTGCCAGCAGCTTAGGGCAGTCGACCCCCCAAGAGACCCAGTACTTC
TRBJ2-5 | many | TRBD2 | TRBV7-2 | CASSPLAGGPLETQYF | TGTGCCAGCAGCCCACTAGCGGGGGGGCCGCTTGAGACCCAGTACTTC
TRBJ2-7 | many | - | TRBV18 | CASSPGSPSNEQYF | TGTGCCAGCTCACCCGGGTCCCCATCGAACGAGCAGTACTTC
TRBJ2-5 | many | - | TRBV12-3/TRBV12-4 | CASSLMRVQETQYF | TGTGCCAGCAGTTTAATGAGGGTTCAAGAGACCCAGTACTTC
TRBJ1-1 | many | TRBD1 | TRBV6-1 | CASTLDRGLTEAFF | TGTGCCAGCACCCTGGACAGGGGTCTCACTGAAGCTTTCTTT
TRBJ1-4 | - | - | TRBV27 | CASRSSPVEKLFF | TGTGCCAGCAGATCTAGCCCCGTTGAAAAACTGTTTTTT
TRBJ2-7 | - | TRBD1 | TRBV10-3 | CAIMAGTGSSYEQYF | TGTGCCATCATGGCCGGGACAGGCAGCTCCTACGAGCAGTACTTC
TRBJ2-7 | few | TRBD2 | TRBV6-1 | CASSYAGLGYEQYF | TGTGCCAGCAGTTACGCGGGACTAGGGTACGAGCAGTACTTC
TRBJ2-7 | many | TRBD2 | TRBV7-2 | CASNPPAGGSYEQYF | TGTGCCAGCAACCCCCCCGCGGGGGGATCCTACGAGCAGTACTTC
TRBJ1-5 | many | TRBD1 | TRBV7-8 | CASSPRTGSSTGDQPQHF | TGTGCCAGCAGCCCGCGGACAGGGTCAAGCACGGGGGATCAGCCCCAGCATTTT
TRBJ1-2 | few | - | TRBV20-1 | CSARGDLGGYGYTF | TGCAGTGCTAGAGGGGATTTAGGGGGCTATGGCTACACCTTC
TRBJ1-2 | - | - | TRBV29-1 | CSVAEGDYYGYTF | TGCAGCGTTGCCGAGGGGGATTACTATGGCTACACCTTC
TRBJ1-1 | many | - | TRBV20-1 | CSAGRTENTEAFF | TGCAGTGCTGGAAGGACAGAGAACACTGAAGCTTTCTTT
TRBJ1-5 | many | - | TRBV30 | CAWSVPNQPQHF | TGTGCCTGGAGTGTACCAAATCAGCCCCAGCATTTT
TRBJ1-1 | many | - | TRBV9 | CASSTSDGLNTEAFF | TGTGCCAGCAGCACGTCCGACGGATTGAACACTGAAGCTTTCTTT
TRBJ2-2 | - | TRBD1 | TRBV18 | CASSPTDRALTGELFF | TGTGCCAGCTCACCCACGGACAGGGCTCTCACCGGGGAGCTGTTTTTT
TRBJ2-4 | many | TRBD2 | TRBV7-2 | CASSSITSGGSVIQYF | TGTGCCAGCAGCTCTATAACTAGCGGGGGGTCGGTCATTCAGTACTTC
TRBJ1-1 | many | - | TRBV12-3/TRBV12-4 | CASSKSEGGGTEAFF | TGTGCCAGCAGCAAGAGCGAGGGCGGGGGCACTGAAGCTTTCTTT
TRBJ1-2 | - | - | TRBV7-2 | CASSSGFEYGYTF | TGTGCCAGCAGCTCAGGGTTTGAATATGGCTACACCTTC
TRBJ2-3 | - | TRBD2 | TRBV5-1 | CASSRQTSGGGDTQYF | TGCGCCAGCAGCCGACAGACTAGCGGGGGGGGAGATACGCAGTATTTT
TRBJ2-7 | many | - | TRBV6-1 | CASTERDLNYEQYF | TGTGCCAGCACCGAAAGGGACCTAAACTACGAGCAGTACTTC
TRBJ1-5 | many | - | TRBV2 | CASEGRLSNQPQHF | TGTGCCAGCGAGGGACGGCTAAGCAATCAGCCCCAGCATTTT
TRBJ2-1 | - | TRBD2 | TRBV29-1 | CSVEDFPSGEYDEQFF | TGCAGCGTTGAAGATTTTCCTAGCGGGGAATATGATGAGCAGTTCTTC
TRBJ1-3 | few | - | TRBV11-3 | CASSWDGGNTIYF | TGTGCCAGCAGCTGGGACGGTGGAAACACCATATATTTT
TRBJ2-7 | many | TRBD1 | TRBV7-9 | CASSPKFGTGAPREQYF | TGTGCCAGCAGCCCTAAGTTCGGGACAGGGGCCCCGAGGGAGCAGTACTTC
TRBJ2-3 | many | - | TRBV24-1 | CATSDRYSADTQYF | TGTGCCACCAGTGATCGATACAGTGCAGATACGCAGTATTTT
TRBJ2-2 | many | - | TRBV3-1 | CASSQVSGPNTGELFF | TGTGCCAGCAGCCAAGTAAGCGGGCCGAACACCGGGGAGCTGTTTTTT
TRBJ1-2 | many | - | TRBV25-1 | CASSESYLGGTSDYGYTF | TGTGCCAGCAGTGAATCCTACCTGGGGGGGACTTCCGACTATGGCTACACCTTC
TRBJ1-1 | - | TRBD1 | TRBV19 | CASMFNRGGTTEAFF | TGTGCCAGTATGTTCAACAGGGGCGGGACGACTGAAGCTTTCTTT
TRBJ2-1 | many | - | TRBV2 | CASLSEGRNEQFF | TGTGCCAGCCTATCCGAGGGGAGGAATGAGCAGTTCTTC
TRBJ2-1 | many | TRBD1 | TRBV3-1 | CASSRGTGAYNEQFF | TGTGCCAGCAGCCGCGGGACAGGGGCATACAATGAGCAGTTCTTC
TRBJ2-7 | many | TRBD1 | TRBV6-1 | CASSYDRGPYYEQYF | TGTGCCAGCAGTTATGACAGGGGTCCCTACTACGAGCAGTACTTC
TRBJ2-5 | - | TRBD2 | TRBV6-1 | CASSSGGTNQETQYF | TGTGCCAGCAGTTCCGGGGGGACTAACCAAGAGACCCAGTACTTC
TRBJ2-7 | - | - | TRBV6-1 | CASREDGRSYEQYF | TGTGCCAGCAGGGAGGACGGCCGATCCTACGAGCAGTACTTC
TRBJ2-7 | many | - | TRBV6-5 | CASSYSASDPGSYEQYF | TGTGCCAGCAGTTACTCGGCGTCCGATCCAGGGTCCTACGAGCAGTACTTC
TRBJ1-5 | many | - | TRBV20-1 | CSASYDNQPQHF | TGCAGTGCTAGTTACGATAACCAGCCCCAGCATTTT
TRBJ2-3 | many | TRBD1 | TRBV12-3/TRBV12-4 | CASSLTGGTQYF | TGTGCCAGCAGTTTGACAGGGGGTACGCAGTATTTT
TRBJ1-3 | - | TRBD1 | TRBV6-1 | CASGDRPGNTIYF | TGTGCCAGCGGGGACAGACCTGGAAACACCATATATTTT
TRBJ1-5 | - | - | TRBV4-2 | CASSQESQPQHF | TGTGCCAGCAGCCAAGAATCTCAGCCCCAGCATTTT
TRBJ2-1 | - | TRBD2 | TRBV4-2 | CASSRSLMLAGAPGEQFF | TGTGCCAGCAGCCGAAGCTTAATGCTAGCGGGGGCACCGGGTGAGCAGTTCTTC
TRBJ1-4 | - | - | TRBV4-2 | CASSQDLRRSTNEKLFF | TGTGCCAGCAGCCAAGATCTCAGGAGATCAACTAATGAAAAACTGTTTTTT